The present T cell receptor (beta chain) was sequenced within a study of regulatory T cells in long-lasting Graves disease. This sample's time point: newly diagnosed GD, antithyroid drugs for less than 3 months. The TCR library was prepared using RNA isolated from PBMCs. TCR beta libraries were built with iRepertoire HTBI primers and Arm-PCR of CDR3 regions. TCRdb passed the multiplex PCR reads through MiXCR, listing each CDR3 protein once. The data show around 360,000 distinct CDR3 sequences, 16% seen once. This clonotype has a handful of counts. The V end lost 5 bases, the J end lost 0 bases, and 17 bases lay between the germline ends. Germline V gene data show CDR1 as SGHDN and CDR2 as FVKESK. The CDR3 is made up of 16 amino acids. This sample was also put to use in a study of T cells in Graves' hyperthyroidism and ophthalmopathy.

Sequencing used peripheral blood mononuclear cells (PBMCs), obtained at new diagnosis, from a patient treated with antithyroid drugs. The clonotype was recovered from a woman under 30 with Graves disease. The gene calls are TRBV14 and TRBJ2-7; perhaps TRBD1 as D (6 bases). The CDR3 coding sequence is TGTGCCAGCAGCATGATAGGAACAGGGAGCTCCTACGAGCAGTACTTC. Its translation is CASSMIGTGSSYEQYF.